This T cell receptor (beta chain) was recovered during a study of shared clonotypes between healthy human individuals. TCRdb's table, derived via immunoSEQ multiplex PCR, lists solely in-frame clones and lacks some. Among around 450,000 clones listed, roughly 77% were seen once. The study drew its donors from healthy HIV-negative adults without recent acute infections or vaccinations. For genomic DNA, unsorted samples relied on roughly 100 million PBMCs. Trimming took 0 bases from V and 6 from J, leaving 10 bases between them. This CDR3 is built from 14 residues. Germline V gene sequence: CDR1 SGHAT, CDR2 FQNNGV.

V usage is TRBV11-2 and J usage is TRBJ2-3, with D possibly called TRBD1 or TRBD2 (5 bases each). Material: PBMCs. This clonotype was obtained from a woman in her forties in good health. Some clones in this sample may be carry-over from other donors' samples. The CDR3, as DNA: TGTGCCAGCAGCTTAGATTTAGGGGACGATACGCAGTATTTT. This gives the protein CASSLDLGDDTQYF.